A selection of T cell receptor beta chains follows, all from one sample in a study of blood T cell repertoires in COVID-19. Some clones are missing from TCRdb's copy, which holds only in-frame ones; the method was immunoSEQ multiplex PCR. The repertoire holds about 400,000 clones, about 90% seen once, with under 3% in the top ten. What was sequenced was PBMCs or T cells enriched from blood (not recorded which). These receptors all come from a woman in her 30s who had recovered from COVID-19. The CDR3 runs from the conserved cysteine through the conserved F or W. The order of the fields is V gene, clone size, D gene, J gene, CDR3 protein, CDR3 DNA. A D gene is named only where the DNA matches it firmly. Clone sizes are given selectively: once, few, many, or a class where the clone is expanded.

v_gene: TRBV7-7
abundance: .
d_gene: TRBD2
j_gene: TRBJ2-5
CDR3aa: CASSPGLAVTQYF
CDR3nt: TGTGCTAGCAGCCCTGGACTAGCGGTGACCCAGTACTTC

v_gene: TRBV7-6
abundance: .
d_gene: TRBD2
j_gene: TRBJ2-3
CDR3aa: CASSPGTSGRTDTQYF
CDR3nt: TGTGCCAGCAGCCCTGGGACTAGCGGGAGGACAGATACGCAGTATTTT

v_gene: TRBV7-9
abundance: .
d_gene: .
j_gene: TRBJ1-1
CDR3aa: CASSPQTLNTEAFF
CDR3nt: TGTGCCAGCAGCCCCCAGACATTGAACACTGAAGCTTTCTTT

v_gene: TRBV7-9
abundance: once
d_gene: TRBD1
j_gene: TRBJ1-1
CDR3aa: CASSEPQGVEAFF
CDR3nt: TGTGCCAGCAGCGAACCCCAGGGGGTTGAAGCTTTCTTT

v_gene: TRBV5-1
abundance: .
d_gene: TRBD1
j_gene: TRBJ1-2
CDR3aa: CASSEGQPYGYTF
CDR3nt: TGCGCCAGCAGTGAGGGACAGCCTTATGGCTACACCTTC

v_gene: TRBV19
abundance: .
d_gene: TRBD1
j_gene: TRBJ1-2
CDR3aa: CASSPGTANYGYTF
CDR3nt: TGTGCCAGTAGCCCCGGGACAGCTAACTATGGCTACACCTTC

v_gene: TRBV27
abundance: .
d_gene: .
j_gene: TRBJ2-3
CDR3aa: CASGIFGPGTDTQYF
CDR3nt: TGTGCCAGCGGCATATTTGGGCCTGGCACAGATACGCAGTATTTT

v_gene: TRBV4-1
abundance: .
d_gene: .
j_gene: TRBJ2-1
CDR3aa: CASSQENWANEQFF
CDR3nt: TGCGCCAGCAGCCAAGAGAACTGGGCCAATGAGCAGTTCTTC

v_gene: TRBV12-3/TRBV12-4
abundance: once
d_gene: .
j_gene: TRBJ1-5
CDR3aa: CASTRQERQPQHF
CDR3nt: TGTGCCAGCACCCGACAGGAAAGACAGCCCCAGCATTTT

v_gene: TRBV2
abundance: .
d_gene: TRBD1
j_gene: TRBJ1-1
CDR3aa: CASGPGQGVLYTEAFF
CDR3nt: TGTGCCAGCGGACCGGGACAGGGGGTCCTTTACACTGAAGCTTTCTTT

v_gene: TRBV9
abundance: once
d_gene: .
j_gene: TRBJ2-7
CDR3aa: CASSVGVSYEQYF
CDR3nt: TGTGCCAGCAGCGTAGGCGTGTCCTACGAGCAGTACTTC

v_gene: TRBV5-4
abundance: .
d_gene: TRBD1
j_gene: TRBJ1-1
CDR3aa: CASSLAVGGSTEAFF
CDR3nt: TGTGCCAGCAGCTTGGCGGTAGGGGGCTCGACTGAAGCTTTCTTT

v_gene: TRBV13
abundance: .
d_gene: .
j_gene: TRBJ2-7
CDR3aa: CASSLRFSYEQYF
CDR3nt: TGTGCCAGCAGCCTACGGTTCTCCTACGAGCAGTACTTC

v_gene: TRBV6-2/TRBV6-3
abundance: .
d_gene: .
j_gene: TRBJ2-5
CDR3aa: CASSHKYLGSSGETQYF
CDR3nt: TGTGCCAGCAGTCACAAGTACCTTGGTTCGTCGGGGGAGACCCAGTACTTC

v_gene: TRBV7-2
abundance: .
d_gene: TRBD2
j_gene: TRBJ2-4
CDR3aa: CASSLGGRVAVNIQYF
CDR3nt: TGTGCCAGCAGCTTAGGAGGGAGGGTGGCGGTAAACATTCAGTACTTC

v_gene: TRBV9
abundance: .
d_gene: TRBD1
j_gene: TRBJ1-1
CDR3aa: CASSPYGTDTEAFF
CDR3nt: TGTGCCAGCAGTCCCTATGGGACAGACACTGAAGCTTTCTTT

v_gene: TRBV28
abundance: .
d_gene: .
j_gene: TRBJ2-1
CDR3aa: CATRGPYNEQFF
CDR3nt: TGTGCCACCAGGGGCCCCTACAATGAGCAGTTCTTC

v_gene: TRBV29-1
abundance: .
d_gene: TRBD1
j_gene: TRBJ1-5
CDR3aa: CSVGETGASNQPQHF
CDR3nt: TGCAGCGTTGGTGAGACAGGGGCGAGCAATCAGCCCCAGCATTTT

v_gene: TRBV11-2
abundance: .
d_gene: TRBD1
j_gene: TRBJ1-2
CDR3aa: CASSSLKGAYGYTF
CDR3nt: TGTGCCAGCAGCTCGCTTAAGGGGGCGTATGGCTACACCTTC

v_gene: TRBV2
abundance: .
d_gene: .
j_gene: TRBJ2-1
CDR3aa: CARGAAPSYNEQFF
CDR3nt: TGTGCCAGAGGAGCGGCCCCATCCTACAATGAGCAGTTCTTC

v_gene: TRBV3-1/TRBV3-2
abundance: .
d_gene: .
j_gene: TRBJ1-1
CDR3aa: CASSQDGRGGTEAFF
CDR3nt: TGTGCCAGCAGCCAAGATGGGCGGGGGGGCACTGAAGCTTTCTTT

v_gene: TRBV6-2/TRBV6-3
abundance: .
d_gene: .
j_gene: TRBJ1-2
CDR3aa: CASSPVLYGYTF
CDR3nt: TGTGCCAGCAGTCCAGTCTTGTATGGCTACACCTTC

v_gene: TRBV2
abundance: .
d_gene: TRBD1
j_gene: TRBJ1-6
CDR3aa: CASRGGQVQSSYNSPLHF
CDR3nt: TGTGCCAGCAGAGGCGGACAGGTGCAGAGCTCCTATAATTCACCCCTCCACTTT

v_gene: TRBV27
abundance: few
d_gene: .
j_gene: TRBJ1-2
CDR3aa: CASKEGLNYGYTF
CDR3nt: TGTGCCAGCAAAGAGGGCCTGAACTATGGCTACACCTTC

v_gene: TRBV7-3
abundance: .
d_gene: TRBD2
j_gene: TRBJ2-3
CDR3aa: CASSSQLLAGGPDTQYF
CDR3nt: TGTGCCAGCAGCTCGCAATTACTAGCGGGGGGGCCAGATACGCAGTATTTT

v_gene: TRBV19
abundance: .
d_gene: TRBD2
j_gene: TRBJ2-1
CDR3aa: CASRAGLAGADEQFF
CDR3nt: TGTGCCAGTAGGGCGGGACTAGCGGGAGCCGATGAGCAGTTCTTC

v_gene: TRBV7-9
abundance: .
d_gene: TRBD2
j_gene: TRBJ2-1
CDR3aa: CASSPSGTTEQFF
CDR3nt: TGTGCCAGCAGCCCCTCCGGGACTACGGAGCAGTTCTTC

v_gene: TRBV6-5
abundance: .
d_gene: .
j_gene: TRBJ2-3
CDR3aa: CASSYETRQYF
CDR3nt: TGTGCCAGCAGTTACGAGACTCGGCAGTATTTT

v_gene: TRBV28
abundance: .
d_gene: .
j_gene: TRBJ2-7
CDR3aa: CASSVGEHYEQYF
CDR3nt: TGTGCCAGCAGTGTAGGGGAACACTACGAGCAGTACTTC

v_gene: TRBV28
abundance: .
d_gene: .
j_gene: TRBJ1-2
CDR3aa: CASSLLPGANGYTF
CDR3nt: TGTGCCAGCAGTTTATTGCCAGGGGCGAATGGCTACACCTTC

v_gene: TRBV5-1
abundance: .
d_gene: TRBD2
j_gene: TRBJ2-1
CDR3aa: CASSWVSGGAHNEQFF
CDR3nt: TGCGCCAGCAGCTGGGTTAGCGGGGGGGCCCACAATGAGCAGTTCTTC

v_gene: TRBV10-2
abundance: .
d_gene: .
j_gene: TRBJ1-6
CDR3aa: CASSGLAIGGKSSSYNSPLHF
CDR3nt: TGCGCCAGCAGTGGGTTGGCGATTGGGGGGAAGTCGAGCTCCTATAATTCACCCCTCCACTTT

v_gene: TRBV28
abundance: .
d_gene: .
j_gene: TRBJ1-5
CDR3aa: CASEKDYQPQHF
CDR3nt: TGTGCCAGCGAGAAGGACTATCAGCCCCAGCATTTT

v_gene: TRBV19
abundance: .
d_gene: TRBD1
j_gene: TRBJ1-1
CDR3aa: CASTHRKGAWNTEAFF
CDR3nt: TGTGCCAGTACCCACCGGAAGGGGGCTTGGAACACTGAAGCTTTCTTT

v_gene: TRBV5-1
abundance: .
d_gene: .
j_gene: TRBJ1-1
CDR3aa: CASSLDLWDNPTRMNTEAFF
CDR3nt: TGCGCCAGCAGCTTGGACTTATGGGACAACCCCACGCGTATGAACACTGAAGCTTTCTTT

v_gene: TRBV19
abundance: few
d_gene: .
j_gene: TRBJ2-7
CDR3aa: CASSIGANEQYF
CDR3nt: TGTGCCAGTAGTATAGGGGCCAACGAGCAGTACTTC

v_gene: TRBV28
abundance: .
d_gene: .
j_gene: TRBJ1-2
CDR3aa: CASSPGTNYGYTF
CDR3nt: TGTGCCAGCAGTCCCGGGACTAACTATGGCTACACCTTC

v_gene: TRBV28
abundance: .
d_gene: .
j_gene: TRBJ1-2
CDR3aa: CASEDRRGYTF
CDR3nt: TGTGCCAGTGAGGACAGACGGGGCTACACCTTC